Listed below are T cell receptor beta chains from one sample, sequenced in a study of Ad26.COV2.S vaccination and SARS-CoV-2 variants. Generated by immunoSEQ multiplex PCR, the TCRdb table keeps only in-frame clones and is missing some. The sample holds about 680,000 clones, 80% to 90% seen once. The sequencing used peripheral blood, collected in a trial of Ad26.COV2.S vaccine versus placebo. The source is a person between 18 and 60 years old who received the Ad26.COV2.S COVID-19 vaccine or a placebo. Each CDR3 is given with its conserved first and last residue. A D gene is named only where the DNA matches it firmly. Some rows mark clone size as missing; the rest say once, few, many or name a class of expanded clone.

J gene: TRBJ2-3; V gene: TRBV29-1; clone size: NA; D gene: TRBD2; CDR3 protein: CSVDGTNPDTQYF; CDR3 DNA: TGCAGCGTTGATGGGACTAATCCAGATACGCAGTATTTT
J gene: TRBJ2-7; V gene: TRBV3-1/TRBV3-2; clone size: NA; D gene: TRBD2; CDR3 protein: CASSEPGGGSYEQYF; CDR3 DNA: TGTGCCAGCAGCGAACCCGGCGGGGGTTCCTACGAGCAGTACTTC
J gene: TRBJ1-1; V gene: TRBV6-5; clone size: NA; D gene: TRBD1; CDR3 protein: CASRFPRQGNTEAFF; CDR3 DNA: TGTGCCAGCAGATTTCCGAGACAGGGGAACACTGAAGCTTTCTTT
J gene: TRBJ1-4; V gene: TRBV19; clone size: NA; D gene: NA; CDR3 protein: CASSGGVQEKLFF; CDR3 DNA: TGTGCCAGTAGCGGGGGTGTGCAGGAAAAACTGTTTTTT
J gene: TRBJ2-1; V gene: TRBV18; clone size: NA; D gene: TRBD1; CDR3 protein: CASSPMDRARDEQFF; CDR3 DNA: TGTGCCAGCTCACCTATGGACAGGGCAAGGGATGAGCAGTTCTTC
J gene: TRBJ2-7; V gene: TRBV11-2; clone size: NA; D gene: NA; CDR3 protein: CASSSNRDEQYF; CDR3 DNA: TGTGCCAGCAGCTCAAACAGAGACGAGCAGTACTTC
J gene: TRBJ2-3; V gene: TRBV15; clone size: NA; D gene: NA; CDR3 protein: CATSRDRGFAADTQYF; CDR3 DNA: TGTGCCACCAGCAGAGATCGGGGTTTCGCCGCAGATACGCAGTATTTT
J gene: TRBJ1-1; V gene: TRBV11-2; clone size: NA; D gene: TRBD1; CDR3 protein: CASSLADRGPPEAFF; CDR3 DNA: TGTGCCAGCAGCTTAGCGGACAGGGGGCCTCCTGAAGCTTTCTTT
J gene: TRBJ2-1; V gene: TRBV18; clone size: NA; D gene: TRBD1; CDR3 protein: CASSPSRDREVHNEQFF; CDR3 DNA: TGTGCCAGCTCACCCTCGAGGGACAGGGAAGTCCACAATGAGCAGTTCTTC
J gene: TRBJ2-3; V gene: TRBV19; clone size: NA; D gene: NA; CDR3 protein: CASSRGNFPADTQYF; CDR3 DNA: TGTGCCAGTAGTAGGGGTAACTTTCCCGCAGATACGCAGTATTTT
J gene: TRBJ2-3; V gene: TRBV5-5; clone size: NA; D gene: NA; CDR3 protein: CASRFQPDTQYF; CDR3 DNA: TGTGCCAGCAGATTTCAGCCAGATACGCAGTATTTT
J gene: TRBJ2-7; V gene: TRBV21-1; clone size: NA; D gene: NA; CDR3 protein: CASSTRDYEQYF; CDR3 DNA: TGTGCCAGCAGCACACGGGACTACGAGCAGTACTTC
J gene: TRBJ2-5; V gene: TRBV11-2; clone size: NA; D gene: TRBD2; CDR3 protein: CASSSPRGVETQYF; CDR3 DNA: TGTGCCAGCAGCTCCCCACGGGGGGTAGAGACCCAGTACTTC
J gene: TRBJ2-7; V gene: TRBV6-2/TRBV6-3; clone size: NA; D gene: NA; CDR3 protein: CASSSRGVQYF; CDR3 DNA: TGTGCCAGCAGCTCCCGAGGTGTGCAGTACTTC
J gene: TRBJ1-2; V gene: TRBV25-1; clone size: NA; D gene: TRBD1; CDR3 protein: CASSETRDRGYGYTF; CDR3 DNA: TGTGCCAGCAGTGAGACTCGGGACAGGGGCTATGGCTACACCTTC
J gene: TRBJ2-1; V gene: TRBV6-5; clone size: NA; D gene: NA; CDR3 protein: CASSYSLAGLGNEQFF; CDR3 DNA: TGTGCCAGCAGTTACTCCTTAGCAGGGCTGGGCAATGAGCAGTTCTTC
J gene: TRBJ1-3; V gene: TRBV3-1/TRBV3-2; clone size: NA; D gene: NA; CDR3 protein: CASSRTTGLLGGNTIYF; CDR3 DNA: TGTGCCAGCAGCCGAACCACAGGACTATTGGGCGGAAACACCATATATTTT
J gene: TRBJ1-1; V gene: TRBV7-9; clone size: NA; D gene: NA; CDR3 protein: CASSFSIEAFF; CDR3 DNA: TGTGCCAGCAGCTTCTCAATAGAAGCTTTCTTT
J gene: TRBJ2-2; V gene: TRBV24-1; clone size: NA; D gene: NA; CDR3 protein: CATRATDTGELFF; CDR3 DNA: TGTGCCACCAGGGCCACCGACACCGGGGAGCTGTTTTTT
J gene: TRBJ1-5; V gene: TRBV6-5; clone size: NA; D gene: TRBD1; CDR3 protein: CASSLVGQANQPQHF; CDR3 DNA: TGTGCCAGCAGTTTGGTCGGACAGGCTAATCAGCCCCAGCATTTT
J gene: TRBJ1-4; V gene: TRBV7-9; clone size: NA; D gene: TRBD1; CDR3 protein: CASSPGTGREKLFF; CDR3 DNA: TGTGCCAGCAGCCCCGGGACAGGTCGTGAAAAACTGTTTTTT
J gene: TRBJ2-2; V gene: TRBV11-2; clone size: NA; D gene: NA; CDR3 protein: CASSSDTPGGELFF; CDR3 DNA: TGTGCCAGCAGCTCCGACACCCCGGGGGGGGAGCTGTTTTTT
J gene: TRBJ2-7; V gene: TRBV29-1; clone size: NA; D gene: TRBD1; CDR3 protein: CSVEVTGSYEQYF; CDR3 DNA: TGCAGCGTTGAGGTGACAGGGTCCTACGAGCAGTACTTC
J gene: TRBJ2-1; V gene: TRBV5-1; clone size: NA; D gene: NA; CDR3 protein: CASSLINEQFF; CDR3 DNA: TGCGCCAGCAGCTTGATCAATGAGCAGTTCTTC
J gene: TRBJ2-2; V gene: TRBV6-5; clone size: NA; D gene: TRBD1; CDR3 protein: CASSIQGTGELFF; CDR3 DNA: TGTGCCAGCAGTATACAGGGGACCGGGGAGCTGTTTTTT
J gene: TRBJ2-1; V gene: TRBV6-1; clone size: once; D gene: TRBD2; CDR3 protein: CASSEVVAGGPEQFF; CDR3 DNA: TGTGCCAGCAGTGAAGTAGTAGCGGGAGGACCTGAGCAGTTCTTC
J gene: TRBJ2-1; V gene: TRBV19; clone size: NA; D gene: NA; CDR3 protein: CASSIGGASYEQFF; CDR3 DNA: TGTGCCAGTAGTATAGGGGGCGCGAGTTATGAGCAGTTCTTC
J gene: TRBJ1-4; V gene: TRBV6-5; clone size: NA; D gene: NA; CDR3 protein: CASGADGSNEKLFF; CDR3 DNA: TGTGCCAGCGGGGCGGACGGCTCCAATGAAAAACTGTTTTTT
J gene: TRBJ2-2; V gene: TRBV20-1; clone size: NA; D gene: NA; CDR3 protein: CSASRQSLNTGELFF; CDR3 DNA: TGCAGTGCTAGTCGGCAGTCCTTGAACACCGGGGAGCTGTTTTTT
J gene: TRBJ1-1; V gene: TRBV7-9; clone size: few; D gene: TRBD1; CDR3 protein: CASSQTGTNTEAFF; CDR3 DNA: TGTGCCAGCAGCCAGACAGGGACCAACACTGAAGCTTTCTTT
J gene: TRBJ1-2; V gene: TRBV7-2; clone size: once; D gene: TRBD1; CDR3 protein: CASSLDRGGYGYTF; CDR3 DNA: TGTGCCAGCAGCTTAGACAGGGGTGGCTATGGCTACACCTTC
J gene: TRBJ2-5; V gene: TRBV2; clone size: NA; D gene: NA; CDR3 protein: CASRGLQETQYF; CDR3 DNA: TGTGCCAGCAGGGGACTTCAAGAGACCCAGTACTTC
J gene: TRBJ2-7; V gene: TRBV5-6; clone size: NA; D gene: TRBD2; CDR3 protein: CASSLESGSPLYEQYF; CDR3 DNA: TGTGCCAGCAGCTTGGAGAGCGGGAGTCCCCTCTACGAGCAGTACTTC
J gene: TRBJ2-7; V gene: TRBV10-1; clone size: NA; D gene: TRBD2; CDR3 protein: CASTIATSGSRDSYEQYF; CDR3 DNA: TGCGCCAGTACCATAGCGACTAGCGGGAGCAGGGACTCCTACGAGCAGTACTTC
J gene: TRBJ1-4; V gene: TRBV6-1; clone size: NA; D gene: NA; CDR3 protein: CASSEMRIGNEKLFF; CDR3 DNA: TGTGCCAGCAGTGAAATGAGGATCGGAAATGAAAAACTGTTTTTT